These 5 T cell receptor beta chains originate from one sample sequenced in a study of spatial heterogeneity in lung cancer. TCRdb itself ran the 5' RACE reads through MiXCR, one entry per CDR3 protein. The top ten hold about 15% of the sample, which has 7,000 to 10,000 distinct CDR3 sequences, about a sixth seen once. The time point: sample taken at primary tumor resection. The sequencing used normal lung tissue next to the tumor, collected at surgery. These receptors all come from a male donor with early-stage non-small cell lung cancer.

Within the sample, this clonotype is medium-sized. The chain carries TRBV6-5 and TRBJ1-2, with a possible D match to TRBD1 (5 bases). Trimming pared 8 bases from V and 0 bases from J, leaving 10 bases between. Per germline, CDR1 MNHEY and CDR2 SVGAGI. This CDR3 is built from 13 residues. The CDR3 loop is CASRRDANYGYTF. The CDR3, as DNA: TGTGCCAGCCGCCGGGACGCTAACTATGGCTACACCTTC.

The chain joins TRBV29-1 to TRBJ2-3; no clear D. The ends were cut back, 2 bases at V and 1 base at J, with 16 bases in the middle. There are 16 residues in the CDR3. Germline lookup yields CDR1 SQVTM and CDR2 ANQGSEA. The CDR3 here is CSVESALFQGTDTQYF. In DNA, the CDR3 is TGCAGCGTTGAATCCGCTCTATTTCAGGGCACAGATACGCAGTATTTT.

In its sample, this clonotype was seen once. This may be a read error, as it is one base from a much larger clone. This likely comes from a read error, as the CDR3 has no conserved phenylalanine or tryptophan at its end. The V gene is TRBV7-2, the J gene TRBJ2-1, with D possibly TRBD1 on 5 matching bases. Trimming removed 5 bases at V and 8 bases at J, with 16 bases between. Germline V gives CDR1 SGHTA, CDR2 FQGNSA. The CDR3 spans 14 residues. The CDR3 protein is CASSPPRTSDEQFS. The CDR3, as DNA: TGTGCCAGCAGCCCCCCGCGGACATCGGATGAGCAGTTCTCC.

By share, this clonotype ranks as medium-sized. The genes are TRBV7-2 and TRBJ1-3; 8 bases map to TRBD1. Trimming removed 6 bases from V and 2 bases from J; junction bases left unmatched: 0. The CDR3 loop spans 13 amino acids. CDR1 is SGHTA, CDR2 FQGNSA, per germline. The CDR3 bases are TGTGCCAGCAGACAGGGGGCTGGAAACACCATATATTTT. Translating it yields CASRQGAGNTIYF.

This clonotype was counted only a few times. V is TRBV28 and J is TRBJ2-2, with D tentatively TRBD1 (5 bases). The CDR3 sequence is 14 residues long. V dropped 2 bases and J dropped 1 base, with 5 bases sitting between them. CDR1 is MDHEN, CDR2 SYDVKM, per germline. CDR3 in amino acids: CASSLGQNTGELFF. The CDR3 bases are TGTGCCAGCAGTTTAGGACAGAACACCGGGGAGCTGTTTTTT.